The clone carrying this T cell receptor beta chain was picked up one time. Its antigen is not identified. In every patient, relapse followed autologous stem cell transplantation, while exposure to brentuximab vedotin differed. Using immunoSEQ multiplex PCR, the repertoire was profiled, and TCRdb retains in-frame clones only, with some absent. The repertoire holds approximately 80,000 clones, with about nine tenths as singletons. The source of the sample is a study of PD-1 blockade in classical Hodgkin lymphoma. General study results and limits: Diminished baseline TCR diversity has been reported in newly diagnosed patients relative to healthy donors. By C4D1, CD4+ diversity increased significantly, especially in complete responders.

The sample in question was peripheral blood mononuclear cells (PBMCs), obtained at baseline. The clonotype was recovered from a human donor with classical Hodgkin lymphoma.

The CDR3 protein is CSVEESRGGPAFF. The CDR3 nucleotides read TGCAGCGTTGAAGAGAGTCGGGGGGGCCCAGCTTTCTTT. V usage is TRBV29-1 and J usage is TRBJ1-1, with D possibly matching TRBD1 (6 bases). The CDR3 has 13 residues. Germline CDR1 and CDR2: SQVTM and ANQGSEA. Trimming left V 0 bases short and J 10 bases short, with 15 bases between.